These T cell receptor beta chains were read from a single sample in a study of patients and donors after allogeneic stem cell transplantation. MiXCR, run by TCRdb on the RT-PCR reads, gives a single entry per CDR3 protein. The sample holds fewer than 200,000 distinct CDR3 sequences, 25% to 35% seen once. The sequenced material came from blood, either unsorted or a sorted T cell fraction (not recorded which). Source of these receptors: a human donor who was either an allogeneic HSCT recipient or a stem cell or donor lymphocyte infusion donor (not recorded which). It is not recorded whose cells these are; they may come from a transplant donor. The conserved cysteine and the conserved F or W are not part of the CDR3 here. Each record gives: D gene, V gene, CDR3 protein. The D gene is left open where the match is weak.

D gene: TRBD2
V gene: TRBV9
CDR3 protein: ASSTDTGTSGIYEQY

D gene: -
V gene: TRBV6-5
CDR3 protein: ASSYFGGLRSEKLF

D gene: -
V gene: TRBV20-1
CDR3 protein: SASGQVYSNQPQH

D gene: -
V gene: TRBV12-3/TRBV12-4
CDR3 protein: ASSFVGDRVTGELF

D gene: -
V gene: TRBV29-1
CDR3 protein: SVGQRRNYGYT

D gene: -
V gene: TRBV5-6
CDR3 protein: ASSLGTNYGYT

D gene: -
V gene: TRBV7-2
CDR3 protein: ASSLGGLAEAF

D gene: TRBD2
V gene: TRBV7-2
CDR3 protein: ASSSIAGKRTQY

D gene: -
V gene: TRBV10-3
CDR3 protein: AISDTSQETQY

D gene: TRBD2
V gene: TRBV14
CDR3 protein: ASSRSRWLAEQY

D gene: -
V gene: TRBV10-3
CDR3 protein: AISAIREQPQH

D gene: -
V gene: TRBV20-1
CDR3 protein: SASALGYGYT

D gene: -
V gene: TRBV12-3/TRBV12-4
CDR3 protein: ASSPSGEPSYEQY

D gene: -
V gene: TRBV12-3/TRBV12-4
CDR3 protein: ASSAQGLASGNTIY

D gene: -
V gene: TRBV12-3/TRBV12-4
CDR3 protein: ASSFLLIVGADQDTQY

D gene: -
V gene: TRBV20-1
CDR3 protein: SARVGGYLYGYT

D gene: -
V gene: TRBV24-1
CDR3 protein: ATSDFQGNEQF

D gene: TRBD2
V gene: TRBV10-3
CDR3 protein: AISEAGGGPRGANVLT

D gene: -
V gene: TRBV9
CDR3 protein: ASSEGWNTEAF

D gene: -
V gene: TRBV28
CDR3 protein: ASSLLLINTEAF

D gene: -
V gene: TRBV12-3/TRBV12-4
CDR3 protein: ASSFPRGRVETQY

D gene: -
V gene: TRBV7-9
CDR3 protein: ATRASSYNEQF